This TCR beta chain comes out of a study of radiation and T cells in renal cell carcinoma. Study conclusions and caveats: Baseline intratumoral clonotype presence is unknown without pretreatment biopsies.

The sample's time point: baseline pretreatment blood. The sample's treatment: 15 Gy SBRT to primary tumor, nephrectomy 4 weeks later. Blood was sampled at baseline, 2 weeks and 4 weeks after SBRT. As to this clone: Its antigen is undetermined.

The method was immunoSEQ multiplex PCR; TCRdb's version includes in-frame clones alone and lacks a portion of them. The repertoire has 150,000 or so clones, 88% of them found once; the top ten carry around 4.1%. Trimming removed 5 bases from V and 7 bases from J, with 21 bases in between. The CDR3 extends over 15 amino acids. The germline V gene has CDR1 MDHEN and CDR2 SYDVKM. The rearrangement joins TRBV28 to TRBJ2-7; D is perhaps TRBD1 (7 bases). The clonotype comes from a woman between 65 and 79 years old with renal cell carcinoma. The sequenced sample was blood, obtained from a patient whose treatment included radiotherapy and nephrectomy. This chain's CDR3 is CASSPMTGSEGEQYF. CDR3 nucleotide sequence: TGTGCCAGCAGTCCAATGACAGGGTCGGAGGGAGAGCAGTACTTC.